These 27 T cell receptor beta chains originate from one sample sequenced in a study of T cell repertoires in cytomegalovirus infection. TCRdb ran MiXCR on the reads and lists one entry per CDR3 protein. The repertoire holds just under 550,000 distinct CDR3 sequences, with around a quarter as singletons. Sequencing was performed on PBMCs. Receptors were obtained from a human donor in good health (CMV status not recorded). Some clones in this sample may be carry-over from other donors' samples.

The V gene is TRBV11-2, the J gene TRBJ2-7; no reliable D call. The CDR3 is 15 residues long. Trimming cost V 0 bases and J 0 bases, with 9 bases left between them. The V gene's germline CDR1 is SGHAT and CDR2 FQNNGV. CDR3 sequence (DNA): TGTGCCAGCAGCTTAGATCGTCCGAGCTCCTACGAGCAGTACGTC. Translation gives CASSLDRPSSYEQYV.

The gene calls are TRBV7-2 and TRBJ2-1, with 7 positions matching TRBD1. Germline V gene data show CDR1 as SGHTA and CDR2 as FQGNSA. V dropped 4 bases and J dropped 15; count of bases not matched to a gene: 9. This CDR3 contains 12 residues. The CDR3 DNA reads TGTGCCAGCAGCTCCCGACAGGGCGAGGGGTTCTTC. It yields the protein CASSSRQGEGFF.

The rearrangement links TRBV4-1 to TRBJ2-1; a possible D gene is TRBD2 (6 bases). Trimming removed 2 bases at V and 4 bases at J, with 18 bases between. The CDR3 runs to 17 residues. Germline loops: CDR1 MGHRA, CDR2 YSYEKL. CDR3 nucleotide sequence: TGCGCCAGCAGCCAAATCGATTTTGGGGGGTATTACAATGAGCAGTTCTTC. Its protein is CASSQIDFGGYYNEQFF.

The chain is built from TRBV10-3 and TRBJ1-1; 7 nucleotides match TRBD1. J gave up 1 base and V 1 base, and 3 bases lay outside the gene matches. CDR3 length: 15 amino acids. Germline CDR1 ENHRY, CDR2 SYGVKD. Here the CDR3 reads CAISEYRQGNTEAFF. The CDR3 coding sequence is TGTGCCATCAGTGAGTACAGACAGGGGAACACTGAAGCTTTCTTT.

This clonotype was detected ten times or more. This chain joins TRBV7-9 and TRBJ2-5; 8 bases fit TRBD1. Per germline, CDR1 SEHNR and CDR2 FQNEAQ (reference sequence). V was pared by 6 bases and J by 5 bases, with 8 bases of the junction left unmatched. CDR3 size: 14 residues. CDR3 nucleotide sequence: TGTGCCAGCAGACTGCAGGGGGCCTCGGAGACCCAGTACTTC. Its protein product is CASRLQGASETQYF.

This clonotype has ten or more counts. CDR3 amino acids: CASSETGAYEQYF. The DNA of the CDR3 is TGTGCCAGCAGCGAAACAGGGGCCTACGAGCAGTACTTC. This chain connects TRBV6-1 to TRBJ2-7; 7 nucleotides match TRBD1. With V trimmed by 6 bases and J by 2 bases, 4 bases remained unmatched. This CDR3 is 13 amino acids long. Germline loops: CDR1 MNHNS, CDR2 SASEGT.

This clonotype has ten or more counts. The V call is TRBV7-8, the J call TRBJ2-5; tentative D call: TRBD1 (5 bases). The CDR3 runs to 13 residues. CDR1 is SGHVS, CDR2 FQNEAQ, per germline. The germline V and J ends were trimmed by 7 bases and 0 bases, with 9 bases remaining between them. CDR3: CASNRQNQETQYF. CDR3 sequence (DNA): TGTGCCAGCAACCGACAGAACCAAGAGACCCAGTACTTC.

This clonotype was picked up a small number of times. CDR3 region: CAISTSLGGASGANVLTF. The CDR3 DNA reads TGTGCCATCAGTACTTCCCTAGGCGGGGCCTCTGGGGCCAACGTCCTGACTTTC. This rearrangement joins TRBV10-3 to TRBJ2-6, with a weak D call TRBD2 (6 bases). CDR1 is ENHRY and CDR2 is SYGVKD in the germline V gene. The CDR3 has 18 amino acids. V was clipped by 5 bases and J by 0 bases, with 17 bases between them.

This clonotype appeared a few times. The chain links TRBV11-3 to TRBJ2-1; 8 bases agree with TRBD2. The CDR3 loop spans 15 amino acids. Germline CDR1 is SGHNT and CDR2 is YENEEA. The junction had 9 bases not matched to a gene; V was cut back by 3 bases and J by 8 bases. CDR3 nucleotides: TGTGCCAGCAGCTTGAGCGGGAGCGTATTGGATGAGCAGTTCTTC. Encoded protein: CASSLSGSVLDEQFF.

J is TRBJ2-5 and V is TRBV7-7; tentative D call: TRBD1 (7 bases). The V and J ends lost 3 bases and 2 bases respectively, with 19 bases between them. Germline V gives CDR1 SSHAT, CDR2 FNYEAQ (reference sequence). The CDR3 runs to 17 residues. The chain's CDR3 is CASSLGYDREDQETQYF. The CDR3, as DNA: TGTGCCAGCAGCTTGGGATACGACAGGGAGGATCAAGAGACCCAGTACTTC.

This clonotype was detected only a few times. The genes are TRBV6-5 and TRBJ2-1; TRBD1 agrees at 9 bases. The CDR3 runs 15 residues. The ends lost 2 bases at V and 7 bases at J; junction bases unmatched: 6. Germline V gene lookup returns CDR1 MNHEY and CDR2 SVGAGI. CDR3 coding DNA: TGTGCCAGCAGTTACGGGACAGGGATAGGTAATGAGCAGTTCTTC. Residues: CASSYGTGIGNEQFF.

V is TRBV13 and J is TRBJ2-5; D possibly corresponds to TRBD1 (5 bases). Trimming removed 5 bases from V and 1 base from J, with 11 bases in between. The CDR3 extends over 14 amino acids. Germline CDR1 is PRHDT and CDR2 is FYEKMQ (reference sequence). CDR3 DNA sequence: TGTGCCAGCAGCCCCCGGCAGGGCCAAGAGACCCAGTACTTC. Protein: CASSPRQGQETQYF.

The chain couples TRBV19 to TRBJ2-7; TRBD2 might be the D (6 bases). The CDR3 has 13 residues. Trimming took off 7 bases at V and 2 bases at J, with 12 bases between the two ends. CDR1 LNHDA and CDR2 SQIVND come from the germline V gene (reference sequence). The CDR3 sequence is CASTAGQPYEQYV. DNA of the CDR3: TGTGCCAGTACCGCGGGGCAGCCCTACGAGCAGTACGTC.

The rearrangement joins TRBV4-3 to TRBJ2-1; D unclear. CDR1 and CDR2 from the germline V gene are LGHNA and YSLEER. V was pared by 1 base and J by 10 bases, with 11 bases between. The CDR3 runs 13 residues. The CDR3 DNA reads as TGCGCCAGCAGCCAAGTCGCCCTCCGAGAGCAGTTCTTC. The encoded protein is CASSQVALREQFF.

Turning to this clonotype: A read error may be the cause here, since a much bigger clone is one base away. This chain links TRBV7-9 with TRBJ2-7, with D uncertain. Trimming shortened V by 2 bases and J by 3 bases, and 5 bases separated the two germline ends. Germline CDR1 and CDR2: SEHNR and FQNEAQ (reference sequence). There are 12 residues in the CDR3. CDR3 loop: CASSLLNYEQYF. The CDR3, as DNA: TGTGCCAGCAGCTTACTCAACTACGAGCAGTACTTC. The variable domain in full, with the rest retrieved from reference TRBV7-9 and TRBJ2-7, is DTGVSQNPRHKITKRGQNVTFRCDPISEHNRLYWYRQTLGQGPEFLTYFQNEAQLEKSRLLSDRFSAERPKGSFSTLEIQRTEQGDSAMYLCASSLLNYEQYFGPGTRLTVT.

The CDR3 sequence: CAISVEDYPSGELFF. Written as DNA, the CDR3 is TGTGCCATCAGTGTTGAAGATTATCCGTCCGGGGAGCTGTTTTTT. This chain joins TRBV10-3 and TRBJ2-2; D call uncertain. The CDR3 runs 15 residues. The germline V and J ends were trimmed by 4 bases and 6 bases, with 15 bases remaining between them. Germline lookup yields CDR1 ENHRY and CDR2 SYGVKD.

This clonotype was seen more than once but under ten times. The chain links TRBV19 to TRBJ1-4; no clear D gene. The CDR3 spans 16 residues. Between the trimmed V and J ends, which lost 2 bases and 2 bases, there was a span of 12 bases. The germline V gene has CDR1 LNHDA and CDR2 SQIVND (reference sequence). This chain's CDR3 is CASSIRRSATNEKLFF. The CDR3 DNA follows: TGTGCCAGTAGTATAAGACGCTCGGCGACTAATGAAAAACTGTTTTTT.

This chain connects TRBV30 to TRBJ2-6; D tentatively fits TRBD1 or TRBD2 (5 bases each). Germline lookup yields CDR1 GTSNPN and CDR2 SVGIG (reference sequence). The CDR3 consists of 15 residues. The V end was cut by 0 bases, the J end by 6 bases, with 12 bases between. The CDR3, as DNA: TGTGCCTGGAGTGTAGGGACGGGTGCGGCCAACGTCCTGACTTTC. Translating it yields CAWSVGTGAANVLTF.

This chain connects TRBV6-5 to TRBJ2-1; the match to TRBD1 covers 9 bases. Trimming removed 2 bases from V and 3 bases from J; junction bases left unmatched: 8. The germline V gene has CDR1 MNHEY and CDR2 SVGAGI. CDR3 length: 17 residues. The CDR3 DNA sequence: TGTGCCAGCAGTTACACAGAACAGGGGGCGGGCTACAATGAGCAGTTCTTC. This encodes CASSYTEQGAGYNEQFF.

The chain combines TRBV7-2 with TRBJ2-6, with D uncertain. V gave up 9 bases and J gave up 0 bases, with 9 bases separating them. The CDR3 length is 14 residues. Looked up from germline, CDR1 is SGHTA and CDR2 is FQGNSA. The CDR3 nucleotides are TGTGCCAGTGGAAGATACTCTGGGGCCAACGTCCTGACTTTC. Protein product: CASGRYSGANVLTF.

Only a few counts were recorded for this clonotype. CDR3 DNA sequence: TGTGCCAGCAGTTTTTTGGCCTCTAATCAGCCCCAGCATTTT. Its protein product is CASSFLASNQPQHF. This chain uses TRBV12-3 or TRBV12-4 with TRBJ1-5, with D unclear. The CDR3 is made up of 14 amino acids. V was trimmed by 3 bases and J by 4 bases, leaving 10 bases between them.

This chain joins TRBV10-1 and TRBJ2-5; no definite D call. V gave up 3 bases and J gave up 4 bases, with 15 bases separating them. The germline V gene encodes CDR1 WNHNN and CDR2 SYGVQD (reference sequence). The CDR3 contains 15 residues. CDR3 DNA: TGCGCCAGCAGTGATGTAGGAACCGGTCGAGAGACCCAGTACTTC. Amino acid sequence: CASSDVGTGRETQYF.

This clonotype occurred a few times. This chain uses TRBV7-2 with TRBJ2-2; a weak D match, TRBD1 (6 bases). The V gene lost 2 bases and the J gene lost 2 bases, with 9 bases spanning the gap. This CDR3 contains 15 residues. Looked up from germline, CDR1 is SGHTA and CDR2 is FQGNSA. The CDR3 sequence: CASSLRGQNTGELFF. In nucleotides, the CDR3 is TGTGCCAGCAGCTTAAGGGGACAAAACACCGGGGAGCTGTTTTTT.

This chain uses TRBV6-1 with TRBJ2-3; either TRBD1 or TRBD2 may fit D (6 bases each). The CDR3 runs to 14 residues. Trimming shortened V by 7 bases and J by 2 bases, and 13 bases separated the two germline ends. Looked up from germline, CDR1 is MNHNS and CDR2 is SASEGT. The CDR3 nucleotides are TGTGCCAGCACCGGGGGCGTCCTCACAGATACGCAGTATTTT. Amino acid sequence: CASTGGVLTDTQYF.

This clonotype was detected a few times. The chain links TRBV10-3 to TRBJ1-2; 8 nucleotides align to TRBD1. After removal of 11 bases from V and 6 bases from J, the junction contained 11 bases not matched to a gene. Germline CDR1 reads ENHRY; CDR2 reads SYGVKD. The CDR3 length is 13 residues. The CDR3 region has the DNA TGTGCCGCCGGGGGTCAGGGGGCTGATGGCTACACCTTC. It codes for CAAGGQGADGYTF.

The V gene is TRBV7-2, the J gene TRBJ2-1, with a possible D match to TRBD2 (5 bases). This CDR3 spans 12 amino acids. Germline CDR1 is SGHTA and CDR2 is FQGNSA. Trimming took off 8 bases at V and 5 bases at J, with 10 bases between the two ends. As DNA, the CDR3 is TGTGCCAGCGAAGGAGGCGACAATGAGCAGTTCTTC. It specifies CASEGGDNEQFF.

V gene TRBV28 combines with J gene TRBJ1-6, with a tentative D call TRBD1 (5 bases). Germline CDR1 is MDHEN and CDR2 is SYDVKM. Trimming removed 1 base from V and 9 bases from J, with 19 bases in between. The CDR3 spans 17 residues. This CDR3 is CASSLSEGLEGGSPLHF. As DNA, the CDR3 is TGTGCCAGCAGTTTATCCGAGGGGTTGGAGGGCGGTTCACCCCTCCACTTT.